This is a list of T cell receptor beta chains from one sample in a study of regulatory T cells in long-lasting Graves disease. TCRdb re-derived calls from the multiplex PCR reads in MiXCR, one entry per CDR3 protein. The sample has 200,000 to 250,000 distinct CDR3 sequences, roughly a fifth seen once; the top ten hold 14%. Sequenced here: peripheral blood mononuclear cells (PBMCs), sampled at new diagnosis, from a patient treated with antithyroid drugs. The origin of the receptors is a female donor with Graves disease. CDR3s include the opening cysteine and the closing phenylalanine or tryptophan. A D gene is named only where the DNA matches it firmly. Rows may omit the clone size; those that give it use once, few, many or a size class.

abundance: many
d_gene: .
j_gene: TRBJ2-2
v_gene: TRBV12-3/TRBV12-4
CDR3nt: TGTGCCAGCAGCCCCCACCCAGGGGTTGGCACCGGGGAGCTGTTTTTT
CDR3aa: CASSPHPGVGTGELFF

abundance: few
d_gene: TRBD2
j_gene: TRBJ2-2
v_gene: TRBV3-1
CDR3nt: TGTGCCAGCAGCCTCGGGACTAGCGGGGGGGTGGAGCTGTTTTTT
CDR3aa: CASSLGTSGGVELFF

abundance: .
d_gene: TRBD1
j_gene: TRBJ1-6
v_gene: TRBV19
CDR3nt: TGTGCCAGTAGTAGACAGGGGAATTCACCCCTCCACTTT
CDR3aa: CASSRQGNSPLHF

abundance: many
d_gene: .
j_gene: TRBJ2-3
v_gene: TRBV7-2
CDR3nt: TGTGCCAGCAGCCAGCAGGGGAGGGGGACAGATACGCAGTATTTT
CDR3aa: CASSQQGRGTDTQYF

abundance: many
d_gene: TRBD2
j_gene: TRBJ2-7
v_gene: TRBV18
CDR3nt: TGTGCCAGCTCACCCAACACTAGGACTAGCCGTTACGAGCAGTACTTC
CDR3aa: CASSPNTRTSRYEQYF

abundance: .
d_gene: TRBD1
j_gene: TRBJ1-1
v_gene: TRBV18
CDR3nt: TGTGCCAGCTCACCTGGCGGACAGGGGGCTTGGATTGGAGCTTTCTTT
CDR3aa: CASSPGGQGAWIGAFF

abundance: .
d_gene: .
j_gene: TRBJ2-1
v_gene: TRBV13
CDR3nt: TGTGCCAGCAGCCCTCGACTAGGTGAGCAGTTCTTC
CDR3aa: CASSPRLGEQFF

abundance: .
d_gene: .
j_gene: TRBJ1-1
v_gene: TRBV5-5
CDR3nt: TGTGCCAGCAGCTTGGCCTTGACGGGATGGTTACTGGGGAACACTGAAGCTTTCTTT
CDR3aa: CASSLALTGWLLGNTEAFF

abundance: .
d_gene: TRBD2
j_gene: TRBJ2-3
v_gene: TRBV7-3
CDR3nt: TGTGCCAGCAGCCCCGGACTAGCGTTGAATACGCAGTATTTT
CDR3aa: CASSPGLALNTQYF

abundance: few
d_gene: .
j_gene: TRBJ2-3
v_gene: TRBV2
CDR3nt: TGTGCCAGCAGTGGATCCTTTACAGATACGCAGTATTTT
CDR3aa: CASSGSFTDTQYF

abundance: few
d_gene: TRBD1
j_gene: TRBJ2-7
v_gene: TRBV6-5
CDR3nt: TGTGCCAGCAGCTACAAGGGACAGGGAGCCTACGAGCAGTACTTC
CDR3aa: CASSYKGQGAYEQYF

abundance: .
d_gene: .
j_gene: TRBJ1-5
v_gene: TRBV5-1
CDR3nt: TGCGCCAGCAGCTTGGGGACAACCGGTAACAATCAGCCCCAGCATTTT
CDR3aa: CASSLGTTGNNQPQHF

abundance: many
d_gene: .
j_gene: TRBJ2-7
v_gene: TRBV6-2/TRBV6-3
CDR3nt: TGTGCCAGCAGTGAAGGAGGAGGTTTTGTCTACGAGCAGTACTTC
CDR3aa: CASSEGGGFVYEQYF

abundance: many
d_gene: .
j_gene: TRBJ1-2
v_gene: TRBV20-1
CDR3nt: TGCAGTGCTAGAGATAAGGACCGTGCGAACTATGGCTACACCTTC
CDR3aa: CSARDKDRANYGYTF

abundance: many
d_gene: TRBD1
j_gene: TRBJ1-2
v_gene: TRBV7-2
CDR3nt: TGTGCCAGCAGCTTAAGTTCCAGGGGGCTGGGCTACACCTTC
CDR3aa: CASSLSSRGLGYTF

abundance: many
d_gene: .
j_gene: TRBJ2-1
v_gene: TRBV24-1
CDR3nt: TGTGCCACCAGTGATTCCTGGACAAAACGTATCACCTACAATGAGCAGTTCTTC
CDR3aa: CATSDSWTKRITYNEQFF

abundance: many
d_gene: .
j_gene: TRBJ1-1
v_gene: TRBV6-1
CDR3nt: TGTGCCAGCAGTGTCACCCACCAAACGATGAGCACTGAAGCTTTCTTT
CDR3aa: CASSVTHQTMSTEAFF

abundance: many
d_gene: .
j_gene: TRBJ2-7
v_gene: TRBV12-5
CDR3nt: TGTGCTAGTGGTCACAGGGTGGGGGCATACGAGCAGTACTTC
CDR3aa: CASGHRVGAYEQYF

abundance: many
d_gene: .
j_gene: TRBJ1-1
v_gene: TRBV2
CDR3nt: TGTGCCAGCAGTGAAGTAAGGTCAGAAGCTTTCTTT
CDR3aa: CASSEVRSEAFF

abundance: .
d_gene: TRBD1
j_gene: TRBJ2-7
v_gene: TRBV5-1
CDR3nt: TGCGCCAGCAGCTCGGGGTCCGGGACAGCAGACCACGAGCAGTACTTC
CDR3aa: CASSSGSGTADHEQYF

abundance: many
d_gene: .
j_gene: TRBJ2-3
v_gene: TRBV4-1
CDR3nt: TGCGCCAGCAGCCGTTGGGGCACAGATACGCAGTATTTT
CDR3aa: CASSRWGTDTQYF

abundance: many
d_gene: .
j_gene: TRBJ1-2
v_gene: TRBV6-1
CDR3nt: TGTGCCAGCAGTGATCACCTCACCCTCTATGGCTACACCTTC
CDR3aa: CASSDHLTLYGYTF

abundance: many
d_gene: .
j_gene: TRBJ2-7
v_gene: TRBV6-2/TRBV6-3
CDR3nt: TGTGCCAGCAGTTACTCGGGGGGATGGATACGCGAGCAGTACTTC
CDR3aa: CASSYSGGWIREQYF

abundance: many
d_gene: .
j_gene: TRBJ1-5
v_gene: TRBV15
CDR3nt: TGTGCCACCAGCAGAGATGCGGCGGCGGGTCAGCCCCAGCATTTT
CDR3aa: CATSRDAAAGQPQHF

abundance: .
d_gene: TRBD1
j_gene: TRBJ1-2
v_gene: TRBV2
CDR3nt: TGTGCCGGCAGTAAACAGGGGAACACCTTC
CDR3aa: CAGSKQGNTF

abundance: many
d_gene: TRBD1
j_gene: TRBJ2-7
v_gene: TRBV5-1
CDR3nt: TGCGCCAGCAGCTTGGATGGACAGGGGGCTACCGAGCAGTACTTC
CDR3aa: CASSLDGQGATEQYF

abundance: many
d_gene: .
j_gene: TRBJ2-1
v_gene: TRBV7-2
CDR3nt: TGTGCCAGCAGCTTATTAAGCGCGAATGAGCAGTTCTTC
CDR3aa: CASSLLSANEQFF

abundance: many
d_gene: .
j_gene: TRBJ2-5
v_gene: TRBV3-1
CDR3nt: TGTGCCAGCAGCCAAGATCTGGCAGGGCCGGGAGCCCAGTACTTC
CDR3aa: CASSQDLAGPGAQYF